These T cell receptor beta chains were read from a single sample in a study of shared clonotypes between healthy human individuals. The method was immunoSEQ multiplex PCR; TCRdb's version includes in-frame clones alone and lacks a portion of them. The data hold millions of clones, with around 93% observed a single time. Sequencing was carried out using naive CD8+ T cells from PBMCs. The receptors were sampled from a man between 18 and 35 years old in good health. Some clones in this sample may be carry-over from other donors' samples. Both conserved end residues are part of each CDR3. D genes are given only for firm matches.

V gene | D gene | CDR3 length | CDR3 protein
TRBV5-1 | TRBD2 | 15 | CASSPGLAGTDTQYF
TRBV9 | TRBD2 | 20 | CASSTSVRRSGRMDPDTQYF
TRBV6-5 | . | 14 | CASSYRSGNTEAFF
TRBV5-8 | TRBD1 | 16 | CASSLEGQANNQPQHF
TRBV10-3 | TRBD2 | 18 | CAISGQDLTSANLYEQYF
TRBV29-1 | . | 12 | CSVLTTGAEAFF
TRBV10-3 | . | 14 | CAISEPGVSDTQYF
TRBV29-1 | . | 13 | CSVEVGINNEQFF
TRBV9 | TRBD2 | 14 | CASSAGLAEDTQYF
TRBV9 | TRBD2 | 16 | CASSVLPSGGYNEQFF
TRBV5-6 | TRBD2 | 18 | CASSRTSGIFPSTDTQYF
TRBV7-9 | . | 15 | CASSLRDGFSYEQYF
TRBV28 | . | 16 | CASTPYGADSSYEQYF
TRBV10-3 | . | 18 | CAISEGPEQGIVYQPQHF
TRBV7-9 | TRBD1 | 16 | CASSFSRGTGANVLTF
TRBV5-8 | . | 8 | CASILAFF
TRBV29-1 | . | 14 | CSVGVKDSRYEQYF
TRBV28 | TRBD2 | 16 | CASSQGLAGVSGELFF
TRBV5-5 | . | 13 | CASSLGGGDEAFF
TRBV4-2 | TRBD1 | 14 | CASSLNRGGQPQHF
TRBV7-9 | . | 14 | CASSLLASYNEQFF
TRBV6-5 | TRBD1 | 15 | CASSYSYRGAGEQYF
TRBV28 | . | 16 | CASIPIRALSGYGYTF
TRBV7-6 | . | 16 | CASSQLGGGLNEKLFF
TRBV7-3 | TRBD2 | 14 | CASSLTGGRAEQFF
TRBV27 | . | 12 | CASSLTASEQFF
TRBV29-1 | . | 14 | CSVETREHPYEQYF
TRBV7-2 | TRBD1 | 14 | CASSLTGSAYEQYF
TRBV6-5 | . | 15 | CASSYSSKPYNEQFF
TRBV9 | TRBD1 | 15 | CASSAHRGDITEAFF